The clone carrying this TCR beta chain has a single count. The data are from a study of blood T cell repertoires in COVID-19. Study at large: The samples span acute and convalescent COVID-19 from the United States, Italy and Spain. T cells, B-cell-depleted T cells, or PBMCs provided the cDNA or gDNA that served as material.

Original data processing: Amplification of reference gene primers provided the estimated nucleated cell counts. Some clones are missing from TCRdb's copy, which holds only in-frame ones; the method was immunoSEQ multiplex PCR. D and trimming come from the DNA, and the V and J calls and clone size come from that table. The table shows approximately 80,000 clones, with about three quarters occurring only once. Germline values: CDR1 SEHNR, CDR2 FQNEAQ (reference sequence). The V segment lost 4 bases and the J segment 5 bases; nucleotides outside the gene matches: 7. CDR3 length equals 14 residues. Sequenced: peripheral blood. The rearrangement links TRBV7-9 to TRBJ2-5; 7 bases agree with TRBD1. This receptor was taken from a human donor in a cohort sampled during active COVID-19. CDR3 protein: CASSSRTGAETQYF. CDR3 sequence (DNA): TGTGCCAGCAGCTCACGAACAGGGGCCGAGACCCAGTACTTC.